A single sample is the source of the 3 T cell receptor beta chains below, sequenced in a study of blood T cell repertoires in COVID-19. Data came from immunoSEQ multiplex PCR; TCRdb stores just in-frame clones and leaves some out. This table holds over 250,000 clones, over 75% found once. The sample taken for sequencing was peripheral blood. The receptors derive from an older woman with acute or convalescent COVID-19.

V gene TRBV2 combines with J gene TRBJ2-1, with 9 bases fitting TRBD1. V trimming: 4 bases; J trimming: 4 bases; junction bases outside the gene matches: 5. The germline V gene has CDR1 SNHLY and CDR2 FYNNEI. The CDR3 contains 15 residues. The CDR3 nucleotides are TGTGCCAGCAGTGTTCGGGGACAGGGTTACAATGAGCAGTTCTTC. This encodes CASSVRGQGYNEQFF.

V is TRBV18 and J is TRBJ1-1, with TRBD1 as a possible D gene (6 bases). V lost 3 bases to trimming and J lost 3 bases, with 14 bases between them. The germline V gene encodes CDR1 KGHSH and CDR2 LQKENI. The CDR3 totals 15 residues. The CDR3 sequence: CASSPTVTGDTEAFF. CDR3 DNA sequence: TGTGCCAGCTCACCTACTGTGACAGGAGACACTGAAGCTTTCTTT.

CDR3 amino acids: CASSQDLGGTQYF. The CDR3, as DNA: TGCGCCAGCAGCCAAGATTTAGGAGGTACGCAGTATTTT. This rearrangement joins TRBV4-1 to TRBJ2-3, with D maybe TRBD2 (5 bases). V lost 0 bases and J lost 8, with 9 bases in between. Per the germline V gene, CDR1 is MGHRA and CDR2 is YSYEKL. The CDR3 length is 13 residues.